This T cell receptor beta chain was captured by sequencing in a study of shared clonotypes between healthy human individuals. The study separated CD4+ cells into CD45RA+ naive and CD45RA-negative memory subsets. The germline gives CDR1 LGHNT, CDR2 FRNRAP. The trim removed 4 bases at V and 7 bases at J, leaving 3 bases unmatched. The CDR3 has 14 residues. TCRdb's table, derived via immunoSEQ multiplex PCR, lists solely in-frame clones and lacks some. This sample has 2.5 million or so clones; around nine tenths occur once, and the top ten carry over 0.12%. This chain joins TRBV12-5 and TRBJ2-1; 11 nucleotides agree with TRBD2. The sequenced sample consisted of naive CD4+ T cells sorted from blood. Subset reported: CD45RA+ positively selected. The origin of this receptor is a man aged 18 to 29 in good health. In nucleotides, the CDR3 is TGTGCTAGTGGTTCGAGGACTAGCGGGAATGAGCAGTTCTTC. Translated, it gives CASGSRTSGNEQFF.